The 10 T cell receptor beta chains below were found in one sample sequenced in a study of blood T cell repertoires in COVID-19. The repertoire was sequenced with immunoSEQ multiplex PCR; TCRdb's copy has only in-frame clones and lacks some. The sample contains 110,000 or so clones, around 89% of which appear only once. Sequencing was done on a sample of peripheral blood. Source of these receptors: a woman aged 45-59 years with acute or convalescent COVID-19.

The rearrangement links TRBV5-6 to TRBJ1-3, with TRBD1 as a possible D gene (5 bases). The V end was cut by 0 bases, the J end by 3 bases, with 7 bases between. CDR3 length: 14 residues. The germline gives CDR1 SGHDT, CDR2 YYEEEE. The DNA for the CDR3 is TGTGCCAGCAGCTTGGGACAGCGTGGAAACACCATATATTTT. The encoded protein is CASSLGQRGNTIYF.

The CDR3 sequence is CASRGPRGNGYTF. In DNA form, the CDR3 reads TGTGCCAGTAGAGGACCCCGGGGGAACGGCTACACCTTC. The chain employs TRBV19 and TRBJ1-2, with D perhaps TRBD1 (5 bases). Germline V CDR1 and CDR2: LNHDA, SQIVND (reference sequence). The CDR3 sequence is 13 residues long. V shed 6 bases and J shed 8 bases, with 16 bases lying between them.

The chain uses TRBV12-5 and TRBJ1-2, with D unresolved. The CDR3 loop spans 14 amino acids. V was shortened by 6 bases and J by 4 bases, with 15 bases between the two germline ends. Germline-derived CDR1 and CDR2 are LGHNT and FRNRAP. The CDR3 nucleotides are TGTGCTAGTGGCCCCACCCCATACGGCTATGGCTACACCTTC. Translating gives CASGPTPYGYGYTF.

CDR3 sequence reads: CASSATGQGNSPLHF. DNA for the CDR3: TGTGCCAGCAGCGCTACGGGACAGGGGAATTCACCCCTCCACTTT. The chain couples TRBV9 to TRBJ1-6, with 10 positions matching TRBD1. Germline CDR1 reads SGDLS; CDR2 reads YYNGEE. V was clipped by 3 bases and J by 7 bases; unmatched bases: 4. The CDR3 spans 15 residues.

The rearrangement links TRBV6-5 to TRBJ2-7, with a possible D match to TRBD2 (6 bases). The germline gives CDR1 MNHEY, CDR2 SVGAGI. CDR3 size: 13 residues. Trimming took off 7 bases at V and 7 bases at J, with 17 bases between the two ends. Here the CDR3 DNA reads TGTGCCAGCAAAATGTGGGGAGCGGGTGAGCAGTACTTC. It specifies CASKMWGAGEQYF.

This chain links TRBV7-9 with TRBJ1-4, with D unclear. CDR1 is SEHNR, CDR2 FQNEAQ, per germline (reference sequence). The CDR3 runs 16 residues. V gave up 5 bases and J gave up 5 bases, with 18 bases separating them. The DNA of the CDR3 is TGTGCCAGCAGCCTCGGGTCCAGTCTTTTGAATGAAAAACTGTTTTTT. This sequence encodes CASSLGSSLLNEKLFF.

As to this clone: One end of the junction varies from germline; a read error may be responsible. V is TRBV19 and J is TRBJ1-2; D is unresolved. The CDR3 spans 12 residues. Per germline, CDR1 LNHDA and CDR2 SQIVND (reference sequence). CDR3 nucleotides: TGTGCCAGTAGTGTAGACCGGGTAGGCTACACCTTC. As protein: CASSVDRVGYTF.

V and J are TRBV27 and TRBJ2-2; D is undetermined. V was trimmed by 6 bases and J by 1 base, leaving 6 bases between them. Germline CDR1 MNHEY, CDR2 SMNVEV (reference sequence). The CDR3 sequence is 13 residues long. The CDR3 sequence: CASSTVNTGELFF. CDR3 nucleotides: TGTGCCAGCAGCACAGTGAACACCGGGGAGCTGTTTTTT.

The chain couples TRBV4-3 to TRBJ1-2, with D hard to call. With 0 bases removed from V and 5 bases from J, the gap between germline ends came to 10 bases. Per germline, CDR1 LGHNA and CDR2 YSLEER. This CDR3 has 14 residues. The CDR3: CASSQDRQVYGYTF. The CDR3 DNA is TGCGCCAGCAGCCAAGATCGCCAGGTTTATGGCTACACCTTC.

This rearrangement joins TRBV5-1 to TRBJ2-7; 12 bases line up with TRBD2. From germline, CDR1 is SGHRS and CDR2 YFSETQ. The CDR3 sequence is 16 residues long. Unmatched junction bases numbered 5, after V lost 4 bases and J lost 0 bases. Here the CDR3 reads CASSLGLAGSSYEQYF. The CDR3 region has the DNA TGCGCCAGCAGCCTCGGACTAGCGGGGAGCTCCTACGAGCAGTACTTC.